This TCR beta chain was obtained from a study of blood T cell repertoires in COVID-19. Clones were read by immunoSEQ multiplex PCR, and TCRdb kept only the in-frame ones, dropping some. The data contain tens of thousands of clones, 75% to 85% of them singletons. Germline V lookup: CDR1 MNHEY, CDR2 SMNVEV (reference sequence). Trimming cost V 3 bases and J 4 bases; bases outside gene matches: 16. There are 19 residues in the CDR3. The chain is built from TRBV27 and TRBJ2-2; 8 bases map to TRBD2. This sequence originates from an elderly woman with acute or convalescent COVID-19. The sequencing input was peripheral blood. The CDR3 nucleotides read TGTGCCAGCAGTTTCTCCAGCCCGCGGGCCAGCGGGAGCACCGGGGAGCTGTTTTTT. It codes for CASSFSSPRASGSTGELFF.